This T cell receptor (beta chain) originates from a study of graft-versus-host responses after intestinal transplantation. The assay was immunoSEQ multiplex PCR, and TCRdb's table has in-frame clones only and misses some. The table has tens of thousands of clones, about 41% seen once; the top ten hold 1.3% to 1.5%. There are a few counts of this clone. Trimming shortened V by 2 bases and J by 6 bases, and 9 bases separated the two germline ends. Germline-derived CDR1 and CDR2 are LNHDA and SQIVND (reference sequence). CDR3 length: 13 residues. Each mixed lymphocyte reaction held 200,000 CFSE-labeled responders and 200,000 irradiated violet-dye-labeled stimulators.

This chain joins TRBV19 and TRBJ2-3; D ambiguous. The receptor was isolated from a human patient who was an organ donor for intestinal transplantation. Specimen: alloreactive CD8+ T cells from a mixed lymphocyte reaction culture, collected before transplantation. Subset in this sample: CFSE-low proliferating T cells sorted from roughly six-day pre-transplant mixed lymphocyte reaction (GvH or HvG direction). DNA for the CDR3: TGTGCCAGTAGTATACCCCCGGTGGATACGCAGTATTTT. Translating it yields CASSIPPVDTQYF.